A selection of T cell receptor beta chains follows, all from one sample in a study of cytomegalovirus exposure and HLA in healthy donors. Assay: immunoSEQ multiplex PCR; the TCRdb copy retains only in-frame clones and omits some. Found here are over 60,000 clones, approximately 96% of them singletons; the top ten hold 4.5%. The source material was PBMCs. Receptor source: a woman aged 18-35 years in good health and CMV-seropositive. The CDR3 runs from the conserved cysteine through the conserved F or W. Fields, in order: J gene, V gene, D gene, CDR3 length, CDR3 protein, CDR3 DNA. A D gene is named only where the DNA matches it firmly.

>TRBJ2-7|TRBV28|-|16
CASSPLGAAYSYEQYF
TGTGCCAGCAGTCCCCTGGGGGCAGCCTACTCCTACGAGCAGTACTTC
>TRBJ2-2|TRBV5-1|TRBD1|13
CASRTGDGGELFF
TGCGCCAGCAGGACAGGGGATGGCGGGGAGCTGTTTTTT
>TRBJ2-7|TRBV5-1|TRBD2|15
CASSGSLAGVDEQYF
TGCGCCAGCAGCGGATCGCTAGCGGGAGTAGACGAGCAGTACTTC
>TRBJ2-5|TRBV5-4|-|16
CASSLGGPSLIGTQYF
TGTGCCAGCAGCTTGGGGGGTCCTAGCCTGATTGGGACCCAGTACTTC
>TRBJ2-5|TRBV18|TRBD2|14
CASSPGLAKGPQYF
TGTGCCAGCTCACCGGGACTAGCAAAAGGTCCCCAGTACTTC
>TRBJ2-5|TRBV9|TRBD2|15
CASSRTSGWEETQYF
TGTGCCAGCAGCCGGACTAGCGGGTGGGAAGAGACCCAGTACTTC
>TRBJ1-5|TRBV13|-|13
CASSFADKQPQHF
TGTGCCAGCAGCTTCGCCGACAAACAGCCCCAGCATTTT
>TRBJ2-7|TRBV4-3|TRBD2|15
CASSQESGKSYEQYF
TGCGCCAGCAGCCAAGAGAGCGGGAAGAGTTACGAGCAGTACTTC
>TRBJ1-3|TRBV9|-|15
CASSSDGSSGNTIYF
TGTGCCAGCAGCTCGGACGGGAGCTCTGGAAACACCATATATTTT
>TRBJ1-2|TRBV13|TRBD1|13
CASSSGQGTDYTF
TGTGCCAGCAGCTCCGGACAGGGTACGGACTACACCTTC
>TRBJ2-5|TRBV7-9|TRBD2|18
CASSLGGASGSYQETQYF
TGTGCCAGCAGCTTAGGGGGGGCTAGCGGGAGTTACCAAGAGACCCAGTACTTC
>TRBJ2-7|TRBV7-9|TRBD2|15
CASSPRGGGIGEQYF
TGTGCCAGCAGCCCACGTGGCGGGGGAATAGGCGAGCAGTACTTC
>TRBJ1-1|TRBV11-3|TRBD1|13
CASISDRDTEAFF
TGTGCCAGCATCTCGGACAGGGACACTGAAGCTTTCTTT
>TRBJ2-3|TRBV6-5|TRBD2|14
CASSYGGRARTQYF
TGTGCCAGCAGTTACGGTGGGAGGGCGCGGACGCAGTATTTT
>TRBJ2-7|TRBV5-6|-|12
CASSRDIYEQYF
TGTGCCAGCAGCCGGGACATCTACGAGCAGTACTTC